The clone carrying this TCR beta chain was counted ten times or more. This CDR3 has 15 residues. Trimming removed 5 bases from V and 10 bases from J; junction bases left unmatched: 13. The data are from a study of early T cells in non-severe SARS-CoV-2 infection. About the research overall: Chains were not paired, and sequencing was done on bulk RNA from unsorted whole blood.

Unique molecular identifiers tagged individual cDNA molecules. TCRdb analysed the 5' RACE reads with MiXCR anew, one entry per CDR3 protein. The repertoire holds more than 70,000 distinct CDR3 sequences, with around 13% as singletons. The rearrangement links TRBV12-3 or TRBV12-4 to TRBJ1-4; 7 bases are a match to TRBD1. Sequencing used whole blood. The sequence was collected from an adult who was a healthcare worker with PCR-confirmed SARS-CoV-2 infection or an uninfected control (not recorded which). The CDR3 region is CASSPRQGFGGKLFF. In DNA form, the CDR3 reads TGTGCCAGCAGTCCCAGACAGGGTTTCGGTGGAAAACTGTTTTTT.